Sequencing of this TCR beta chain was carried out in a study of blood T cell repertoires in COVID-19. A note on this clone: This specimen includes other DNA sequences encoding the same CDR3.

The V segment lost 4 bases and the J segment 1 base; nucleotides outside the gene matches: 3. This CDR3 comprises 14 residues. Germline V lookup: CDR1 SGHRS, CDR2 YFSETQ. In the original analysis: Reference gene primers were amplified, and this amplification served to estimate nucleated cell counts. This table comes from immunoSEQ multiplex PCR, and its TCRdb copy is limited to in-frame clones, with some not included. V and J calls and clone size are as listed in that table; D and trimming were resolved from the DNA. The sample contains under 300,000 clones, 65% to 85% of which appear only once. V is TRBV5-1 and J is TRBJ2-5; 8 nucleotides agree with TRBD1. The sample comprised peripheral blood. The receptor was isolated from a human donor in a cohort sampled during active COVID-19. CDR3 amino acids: CASSTTGGQETQYF. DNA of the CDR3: TGCGCCAGCAGCACCACAGGGGGCCAAGAGACCCAGTACTTC.